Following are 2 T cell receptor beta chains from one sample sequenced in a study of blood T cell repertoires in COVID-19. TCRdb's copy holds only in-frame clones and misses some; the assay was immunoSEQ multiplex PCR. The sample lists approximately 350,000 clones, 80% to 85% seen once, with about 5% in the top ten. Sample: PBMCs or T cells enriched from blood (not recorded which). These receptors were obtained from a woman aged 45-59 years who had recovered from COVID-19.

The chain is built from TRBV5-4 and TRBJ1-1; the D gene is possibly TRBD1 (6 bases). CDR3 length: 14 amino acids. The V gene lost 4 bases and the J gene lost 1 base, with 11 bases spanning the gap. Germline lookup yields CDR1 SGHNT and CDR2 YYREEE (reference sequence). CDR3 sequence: CASSLTQGNTEAFF. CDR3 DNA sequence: TGTGCCAGCAGCCTGACACAGGGGAACACTGAAGCTTTCTTT.

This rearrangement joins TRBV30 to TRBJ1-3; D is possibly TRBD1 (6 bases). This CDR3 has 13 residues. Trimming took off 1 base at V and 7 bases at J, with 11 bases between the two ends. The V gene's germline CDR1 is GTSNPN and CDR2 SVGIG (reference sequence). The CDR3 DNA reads TGTGCCTGGAGTGCGGACAGAATTAACACCATATATTTT. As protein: CAWSADRINTIYF.